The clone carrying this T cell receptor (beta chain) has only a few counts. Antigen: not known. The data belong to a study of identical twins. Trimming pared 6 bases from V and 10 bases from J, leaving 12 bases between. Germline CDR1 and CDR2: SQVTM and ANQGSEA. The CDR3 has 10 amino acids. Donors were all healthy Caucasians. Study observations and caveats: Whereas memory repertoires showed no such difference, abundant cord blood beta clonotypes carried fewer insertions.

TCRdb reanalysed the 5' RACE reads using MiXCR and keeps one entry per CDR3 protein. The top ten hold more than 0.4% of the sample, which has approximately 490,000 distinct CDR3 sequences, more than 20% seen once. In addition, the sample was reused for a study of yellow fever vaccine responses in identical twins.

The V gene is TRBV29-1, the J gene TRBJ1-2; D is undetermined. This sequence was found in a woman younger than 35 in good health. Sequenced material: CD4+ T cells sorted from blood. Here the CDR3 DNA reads TGCAGCGTAGCGACGGACTACTACACCTTC. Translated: CSVATDYYTF.